These T cell receptor beta chains were read from a single sample in a study of blood T cell repertoires in COVID-19. The repertoire was sequenced with immunoSEQ multiplex PCR; TCRdb's copy has only in-frame clones and lacks some. In the table there are just over 80,000 clones, around 81% of which are singletons. Sequencing was carried out using peripheral blood. Every receptor here comes from an elderly man with acute or convalescent COVID-19. Both conserved end residues are part of each CDR3. The order of the fields is clone size, D gene, V gene, J gene, CDR3 protein, CDR3 DNA. A D gene is named only where the DNA matches it firmly. Clone size is shown for a subset of rows, as once, few, many or a class of expanded clone.

once,.,TRBV27,TRBJ2-1,CASSLSWQTYNEQFF,TGTGCCAGCAGTTTATCGTGGCAGACATACAATGAGCAGTTCTTC
.,TRBD1,TRBV10-3,TRBJ2-7,CAINSDRGRREQYF,TGTGCCATCAACTCGGACAGGGGGCGACGGGAGCAGTACTTC
once,TRBD1,TRBV2,TRBJ2-1,CASSQDRGFYNEQFF,TGTGCCAGCAGTCAAGACAGGGGATTTTACAATGAGCAGTTCTTC
.,TRBD2,TRBV28,TRBJ2-7,CASSFQRGSTYEQYF,TGTGCCAGCAGTTTCCAGCGGGGCAGTACCTACGAGCAGTACTTC
.,TRBD1,TRBV5-1,TRBJ1-2,CASSDESTGGNYGYTF,TGCGCCAGCAGCGATGAGTCGACAGGGGGAAACTATGGCTACACCTTC
.,TRBD1,TRBV2,TRBJ2-5,CASSVDRGEETQYF,TGTGCCAGCAGTGTCGACAGGGGCGAAGAGACCCAGTACTTC
.,.,TRBV9,TRBJ2-5,CASSVRSEETQYF,TGTGCCAGCAGCGTAAGGAGCGAAGAGACCCAGTACTTC
.,.,TRBV7-9,TRBJ1-4,CASSFGQYEKLFF,TGTGCCAGCAGTTTCGGACAGTATGAAAAACTGTTTTTT
.,TRBD2,TRBV7-3,TRBJ2-7,CASSLEGGNYEQYF,TGTGCCAGCAGCTTAGAGGGAGGGAACTACGAGCAGTACTTC
few,.,TRBV7-7,TRBJ2-5,CASSLGLSQETQYF,TGTGCTAGCAGCTTAGGTCTCTCCCAGGAGACCCAGTACTTC
once,TRBD1,TRBV7-3,TRBJ2-1,CASSSSGGQNEQFF,TGTGCCAGCAGCTCGTCAGGGGGCCAAAATGAGCAGTTCTTC
once,TRBD1,TRBV10-3,TRBJ1-2,CATALPGQGRYGYTF,TGTGCCACCGCACTTCCGGGACAGGGTAGATATGGCTACACCTTC
.,TRBD2,TRBV29-1,TRBJ2-2,CSVEIPGGSTGELFF,TGCAGCGTTGAGATCCCGGGAGGTAGCACCGGGGAGCTGTTTTTT
.,.,TRBV29-1,TRBJ2-2,CSVTTTGLNTGELFF,TGCAGCGTTACTACGACAGGACTGAACACCGGGGAGCTGTTTTTT
.,TRBD2,TRBV10-3,TRBJ2-3,CAIRAGVSTDTQYF,TGTGCCATCAGGGCGGGGGTCAGCACAGATACGCAGTATTTT
.,TRBD1,TRBV6-2/TRBV6-3,TRBJ2-2,CASSYPPGQTNTGELFF,TGTGCCAGCAGTTACCCTCCGGGACAGACGAACACCGGGGAGCTGTTTTTT
once,TRBD1,TRBV28,TRBJ1-4,CASSSPTGAGEKLFF,TGTGCCAGCAGTTCTCCCACAGGGGCGGGGGAAAAACTGTTTTTT
.,TRBD1,TRBV5-5,TRBJ2-7,CASSLAASGGSYEQYF,TGTGCCAGCAGCTTGGCCGCGTCAGGGGGCTCCTACGAGCAGTACTTC
medium-sized,TRBD2,TRBV2,TRBJ2-7,CASTLAGVSGQYF,TGTGCCAGCACACTAGCGGGAGTTTCTGGGCAGTACTTC
.,.,TRBV18,TRBJ1-5,CASSLQGGGNQPQHF,TGTGCCAGCTCACTACAGGGAGGGGGCAATCAGCCCCAGCATTTT
once,.,TRBV4-2,TRBJ1-3,CASSQEQVRSGNTIYF,TGTGCCAGCAGCCAAGAGCAGGTCCGCTCTGGAAACACCATATATTTT
.,TRBD1,TRBV7-2,TRBJ2-7,CASRRDRDYEQYF,TGTGCCAGCAGGCGGGACAGGGACTACGAGCAGTACTTC